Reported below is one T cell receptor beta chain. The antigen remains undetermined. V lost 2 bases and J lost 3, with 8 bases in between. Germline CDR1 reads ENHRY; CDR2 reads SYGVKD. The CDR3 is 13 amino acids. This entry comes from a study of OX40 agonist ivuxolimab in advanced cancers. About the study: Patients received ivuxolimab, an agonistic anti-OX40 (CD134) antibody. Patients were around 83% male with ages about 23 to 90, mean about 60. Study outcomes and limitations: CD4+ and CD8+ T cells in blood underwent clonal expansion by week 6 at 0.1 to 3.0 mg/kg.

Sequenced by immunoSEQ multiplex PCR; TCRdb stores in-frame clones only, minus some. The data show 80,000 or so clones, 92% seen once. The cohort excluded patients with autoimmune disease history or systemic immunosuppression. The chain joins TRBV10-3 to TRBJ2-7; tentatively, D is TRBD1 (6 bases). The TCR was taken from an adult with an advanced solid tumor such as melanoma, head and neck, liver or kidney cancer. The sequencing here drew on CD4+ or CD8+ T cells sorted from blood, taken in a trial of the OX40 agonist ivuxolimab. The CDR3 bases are TGTGCCATCAGTGAGGTAGGGGGCTACGAGCAGTACTTC. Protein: CAISEVGGYEQYF.